Listed here are 26 T cell receptor beta chains from one sample, sequenced in a study of CD8 T cells in ankylosing spondylitis. One entry per CDR3 protein, called by TCRdb with MiXCR from the 5' RACE reads. The sample shows 250,000 to 350,000 distinct CDR3 sequences, roughly 20% of them seen only once. Sequenced sample: blood, either unsorted or a sorted T cell fraction (not recorded which). Every receptor here comes from a male donor with ankylosing spondylitis or in good health (not recorded which).

This clonotype has a count of ten or more. CDR3 nucleotides: TGTGCCAGCAGCCCCTATGGGGCCTATGAAGCTTTCTTT. Residues: CASSPYGAYEAFF. The chain has TRBV6-6 and TRBJ1-1; D perhaps matches TRBD1 (5 bases). The V end was cut by 6 bases, the J end by 7 bases, with 15 bases between. The CDR3 is 13 residues long. Germline CDR1 and CDR2: MNHNY and SVGAGI (reference sequence).

In its sample, this clonotype was seen a few times. The CDR3 DNA reads TGTGCCAGCAGTGTAAGGACAGCGCTTAATGAAAAACTGTTTTTT. Encoded protein: CASSVRTALNEKLFF. The rearrangement uses TRBV12-3 or TRBV12-4 and TRBJ1-4, with D perhaps TRBD1 (6 bases). The CDR3 has 15 amino acids. Between the trimmed V and J ends, which lost 5 bases and 4 bases, there was a span of 14 bases.

The sample holds a few counts of this clonotype. The chain is built from TRBV2 and TRBJ2-5; D gene unclear. V was pared by 6 bases and J by 5 bases, with 13 bases between. The germline gives CDR1 SNHLY, CDR2 FYNNEI. This CDR3 spans 13 amino acids. The CDR3 region is CASSQWQWETQYF. The CDR3 nucleotides read TGTGCCAGCAGCCAGTGGCAGTGGGAGACCCAGTACTTC.

V is TRBV6-1 and J is TRBJ1-3; tentative D call: TRBD1 (6 bases). CDR1 and CDR2 (germline): MNHNS, SASEGT. V lost 5 bases and J 4 bases, leaving 12 bases between the germline ends. The CDR3 is 14 amino acids. The CDR3 DNA is TGTGCCAGCAGTCGAACAGGGCGCGGAAACACCATATATTTT. Its translation: CASSRTGRGNTIYF.

The chain employs TRBV7-3 and TRBJ2-3; D is possibly TRBD2 (6 bases). V dropped 5 bases and J dropped 0 bases, with 15 bases sitting between them. The CDR3 runs to 16 residues. Looked up from germline, CDR1 is SGHTA and CDR2 is FQGTGA. This chain's CDR3 is CASSLLGSTSTDTQYF. The CDR3 DNA is TGTGCCAGCAGCCTCCTCGGGAGTACTAGCACAGATACGCAGTATTTT.

A few counts support this clonotype. The chain has TRBV12-3 or TRBV12-4 and TRBJ1-1; D gene unclear. The CDR3 runs to 11 residues. Trimming pared 7 bases from V and 2 bases from J, leaving 5 bases between. The CDR3 loop reads CASILNTEAFF. Written as DNA, the CDR3 is TGTGCCAGCATCCTTAACACTGAAGCTTTCTTT.

CDR3 coding DNA: TGCGCCAGCAGGGATATACAGGGGGCTGGCACAGATACGCAGTATTTT. Translation gives CASRDIQGAGTDTQYF. The chain links TRBV5-1 to TRBJ2-3; 9 bases match TRBD1. Per the germline V gene, CDR1 is SGHRS and CDR2 is YFSETQ. CDR3 size: 16 residues. Losses at the gene ends were 5 bases for V and 1 base for J; bases not matched to a gene: 8.

V is TRBV12-3 or TRBV12-4 and J is TRBJ2-3; 7 nucleotides align to TRBD2. Trimming at V came to 8 bases and at J to 0 bases, leaving 8 bases not matched to a gene. This CDR3 is 15 amino acids long. Written as DNA, the CDR3 is TGTGCCAGCTGCCCGGGGGGTGCCAGCACAGATACGCAGTATTTT. Residues: CASCPGGASTDTQYF.

V is TRBV5-1 and J is TRBJ1-1; 7 bases map to TRBD1. Unmatched junction bases numbered 9, after V lost 4 bases and J lost 0 bases. Germline CDR1 is SGHRS and CDR2 is YFSETQ. This CDR3 region has 16 residues. The CDR3 here is CASSPGTVPMNTEAFF. The DNA for the CDR3 is TGCGCCAGCAGCCCGGGGACAGTCCCGATGAACACTGAAGCTTTCTTT.

V is TRBV12-3 or TRBV12-4 and J is TRBJ2-1; 9 positions match TRBD2. Germline trimming cut 7 bases from V and 1 base from J; bases unmatched to any gene: 8. This CDR3 comprises 16 residues. This CDR3 is CASTDSGSGSYNEQFF. The CDR3 coding sequence is TGTGCCAGCACCGATAGCGGGAGTGGTTCCTACAATGAGCAGTTCTTC.

The chain recombines TRBV28 with TRBJ2-7, with 8 bases fitting TRBD2. The CDR3 is 13 residues long. Germline V CDR1 and CDR2: MDHEN, SYDVKM. The CDR3: CASSSISSGIPFV. CDR3 sequence (DNA): TGTGCCAGCAGTTCGATAAGTAGCGGGATCCCCTTCGTC.

CDR3 nucleotides: TGCGCCAGCAGCTTGACAGGGCTTAAGAATGAGCAGTTCTTC. It specifies CASSLTGLKNEQFF. The chain recombines TRBV5-1 with TRBJ2-1, with D possibly being TRBD1 (6 bases). The CDR3 consists of 14 residues. Germline V gene lookup returns CDR1 SGHRS and CDR2 YFSETQ. The germline V and J ends were trimmed by 1 base and 7 bases, with 12 bases remaining between them.

There are a few counts of this clonotype. V is TRBV7-3 and J is TRBJ2-5, with D possibly being TRBD2 (6 bases). Trimming stripped 4 bases from V and 4 bases from J, with 16 bases between. This CDR3 has 15 residues. Germline-derived CDR1 and CDR2 are SGHTA and FQGTGA. In nucleotides, the CDR3 is TGTGCCAGCAGCTCCTCCCCGGACTACGGAGAGACCCAGTACTTC. This codes for CASSSSPDYGETQYF.

In its sample, this clonotype was seen a few times. The J gene is TRBJ2-1, the V gene TRBV27; D gene ambiguous. Germline lookup yields CDR1 MNHEY and CDR2 SMNVEV (reference sequence). The CDR3 runs 13 residues. V lost 3 bases to trimming and J lost 8 bases, with 11 bases between them. The CDR3 region is CASSFVRYHEQFF. The CDR3 DNA sequence: TGTGCCAGCAGTTTCGTTAGGTACCATGAGCAGTTCTTC.

This clonotype was recorded many times. This chain links TRBV7-6 with TRBJ2-5; D uncertain. The CDR3 runs 16 residues. V gave up 1 base and J gave up 0 bases, with 12 bases separating them. Germline CDR1 reads SGHVS; CDR2 reads FNYEAQ. The CDR3 reads CASSLGQRGNQETQYF. In DNA, the CDR3 is TGTGCCAGCAGCTTAGGACAACGCGGAAACCAAGAGACCCAGTACTTC.

This clonotype was found a few times. This sequence joins TRBV7-2 and TRBJ2-2; D gene ambiguous. Between the trimmed V and J ends, which lost 1 base and 3 bases, there was a span of 15 bases. The CDR3 is made up of 17 amino acids. CDR1 SGHTA and CDR2 FQGNSA come from the germline V gene. The CDR3, as DNA: TGTGCCAGCAGCTTAGGCCCCGATTGGGTCGACACCGGGGAGCTGTTTTTT. It yields the protein CASSLGPDWVDTGELFF.

The chain joins TRBV12-3 or TRBV12-4 to TRBJ2-7; no firm D call. Between the trimmed V and J ends, which lost 6 bases and 0 bases, there was a span of 12 bases. CDR3 length: 14 amino acids. This CDR3 reads CASSLAPSSYEQYV. The CDR3 coding sequence is TGTGCCAGCAGCCTGGCTCCATCCTCCTACGAGCAGTACGTC.

The rearrangement links TRBV5-1 to TRBJ2-3; 13 bases are a match to TRBD2. The germline gives CDR1 SGHRS, CDR2 YFSETQ. CDR3 length equals 17 residues. The V segment lost 0 bases and the J segment 2 bases; nucleotides outside the gene matches: 3. CDR3: CASSLGTSGGHTDTQYF. CDR3 in DNA: TGCGCCAGCAGCTTGGGGACTAGCGGGGGCCACACAGATACGCAGTATTTT.

This clonotype occurred a few times. The genes are TRBV5-1 and TRBJ2-2, with 10 bases identical to TRBD2. Germline CDR1 SGHRS, CDR2 YFSETQ. The CDR3 sequence is 15 residues long. With V trimmed by 4 bases and J by 3 bases, 3 bases remained unmatched. In DNA form, the CDR3 reads TGCGCCAGCAGCGGCGGGACTAGCGACACCGGGGAGCTGTTTTTT. Its translation is CASSGGTSDTGELFF.

CDR3 DNA sequence: TGCAGTGCTCCCGGACCCCTCGAAGCTTTCTTT. Amino acid sequence: CSAPGPLEAFF. V usage is TRBV20-1 and J usage is TRBJ1-1; D is ambiguous. The CDR3 is made up of 11 amino acids. The germline V gene encodes CDR1 DFQATT and CDR2 SNEGSKA (reference sequence). With 5 bases removed from V and 8 bases from J, the gap between germline ends came to 12 bases.

The rearrangement joins TRBV6-1 to TRBJ2-1; TRBD1 matches at 8 bases. Germline CDR1 is MNHNS and CDR2 is SASEGT. Trimming removed 6 bases from V and 8 bases from J; junction bases left unmatched: 6. The length of the CDR3 is 13 residues. This chain's CDR3 is CASRRQGSDEQFF. The CDR3 nucleotides are TGTGCCAGCAGGCGACAGGGGAGCGATGAGCAGTTCTTC.

This clonotype turned up a few times. The chain links TRBV6-1 to TRBJ1-5; 7 bases are shared with TRBD1. The CDR3 has 14 residues. Germline loops: CDR1 MNHNS, CDR2 SASEGT. With V trimmed by 6 bases and J by 5 bases, 7 bases remained unmatched. The CDR3 spells CASSQDRTYQPQHF. CDR3 bases: TGTGCCAGCAGCCAGGACAGGACTTATCAGCCCCAGCATTTT.

The V and J genes are TRBV20-1 and TRBJ2-7, with a possible D match to TRBD1 (5 bases). The CDR3 has 13 amino acids. V lost 3 bases and J lost 0, with 9 bases in between. Germline loops: CDR1 DFQATT, CDR2 SNEGSKA (reference sequence). The CDR3 sequence: CSARSQGSYEQYV. The CDR3 coding sequence is TGCAGTGCTAGGAGCCAGGGCTCCTACGAGCAGTACGTC.

The genes are TRBV7-2 and TRBJ2-3; no reliable D call. With 1 base removed from V and 4 bases from J, the gap between germline ends came to 9 bases. The CDR3 consists of 14 residues. Germline V gene sequence: CDR1 SGHTA, CDR2 FQGNSA. CDR3 protein: CASSLGSQSDTQYF. CDR3 DNA sequence: TGTGCCAGCAGCTTAGGTAGCCAGTCAGATACGCAGTATTTT.

CDR3 nucleotides: TGTGCCAGCAGTCAAAAGGTGTGGGGGGACACTGAAGCTTTCTTT. Its protein product is CASSQKVWGDTEAFF. This chain links TRBV7-9 with TRBJ1-1; TRBD1 is a possible D gene (5 bases). CDR1 is SEHNR and CDR2 is FQNEAQ in the germline V gene (reference sequence). The CDR3 loop spans 15 amino acids. The germline V and J ends were trimmed by 6 bases and 3 bases, with 17 bases remaining between them.

V is TRBV12-3 or TRBV12-4 and J is TRBJ2-2; the D call may be TRBD1 or TRBD2 (6 bases each). V was shortened by 7 bases and J by 5 bases, with 23 bases between the two germline ends. This CDR3 has 17 residues. In nucleotides, the CDR3 is TGTGCCAGCACCCGCGCTGGGGCCCGGGGGCCAACCGGGGAGCTGTTTTTT. It is translated as CASTRAGARGPTGELFF.